A selection of T cell receptor beta chains follows, all from one sample in a study of cytomegalovirus exposure and HLA in healthy donors. Sequenced by immunoSEQ multiplex PCR; TCRdb stores in-frame clones only, minus some. The profile covers roughly 160,000 clones, with roughly 70% appearing a single time and less than 1.6% taken by the ten largest. Sequences were obtained from PBMCs. The source of these receptors is a girl under 18 in good health and CMV-seronegative. Each CDR3 is given with its conserved first and last residue. The D gene is left open where the match is weak. Rows may omit the clone size; those that give it use once, few, many or a size class.

>few|-|TRBJ1-4|TRBV6-6
CASSYRQENEKLFF
TGTGCCAGCAGTTATCGACAGGAGAATGAAAAACTGTTTTTT
>-|-|TRBJ2-3|TRBV5-8
CASSFKGGNTQYF
TGTGCCAGCAGCTTTAAGGGGGGGAATACGCAGTATTTT
>few|-|TRBJ1-1|TRBV19
CASSPGTGLEAFF
TGTGCCAGTAGTCCCGGAACAGGCTTAGAAGCTTTCTTT
>-|TRBD1|TRBJ1-5|TRBV9
CASSVEDRRGLPRKNQPQHF
TGTGCCAGCAGCGTAGAGGATCGCAGGGGGCTCCCCCGTAAAAATCAGCCCCAGCATTTT
>-|-|TRBJ2-7|TRBV19
CASSTASGRNEQYF
TGTGCCAGTAGTACCGCATCGGGTAGGAACGAGCAGTACTTC
>-|-|TRBJ2-7|TRBV7-6
CASSLDGVRHEQYF
TGTGCCAGCAGCTTAGACGGGGTCCGCCACGAGCAGTACTTC
>-|TRBD1|TRBJ2-7|TRBV18
CASSLQGAVDEQYF
TGTGCCAGCTCACTGCAGGGGGCGGTGGACGAGCAGTACTTC
>-|-|TRBJ1-1|TRBV6-5
CASSYRGLDTEAFF
TGTGCCAGCAGTTACAGGGGGTTGGATACTGAAGCTTTCTTT
>-|-|TRBJ2-6|TRBV7-7
CASSKDNSGANVLTF
TGTGCCAGCAGCAAGGACAACTCCGGGGCCAACGTCCTGACTTTC
>few|-|TRBJ1-1|TRBV30
CAWRLVGGEAFF
TGTGCCTGGAGGTTAGTAGGCGGTGAAGCTTTCTTT
>-|-|TRBJ2-1|TRBV19
CASSIVGGGYNEQFF
TGTGCCAGTAGTATAGTAGGGGGGGGCTACAATGAGCAGTTCTTC
>-|-|TRBJ2-5|TRBV5-1
CASSLVSGQETQYF
TGCGCCAGCAGCTTGGTAAGCGGGCAAGAGACCCAGTACTTC
>-|TRBD1|TRBJ2-2|TRBV18
CASSPPRQGVYTGELFF
TGTGCCAGCTCACCACCGAGGCAGGGGGTTTACACCGGGGAGCTGTTTTTT
>-|TRBD1|TRBJ1-4|TRBV27
CASSLSTGGTNEKLFF
TGTGCCAGCAGTTTATCAACAGGGGGCACGAATGAAAAACTGTTTTTT
>-|TRBD2|TRBJ2-7|TRBV18
CASSPGRGSYEQYF
TGTGCCAGCTCACCGGGGCGGGGGTCCTACGAGCAGTACTTC
>-|TRBD1|TRBJ2-2|TRBV6-1
CASRETGFNTGELFF
TGTGCCAGCAGGGAGACAGGGTTTAACACCGGGGAGCTGTTTTTT
>-|TRBD1|TRBJ2-5|TRBV7-3
CASSQGVGETQYF
TGTGCCAGCAGCCAGGGGGTAGGAGAGACCCAGTACTTC
>-|-|TRBJ2-7|TRBV30
CAWATGRGDYEQYF
TGTGCCTGGGCGACAGGGCGGGGGGACTACGAGCAGTACTTC
>once|-|TRBJ2-7|TRBV6-6
CATFSRGIGGEQYF
TGTGCCACCTTTAGCCGGGGAATAGGAGGCGAGCAGTACTTC
>-|-|TRBJ2-7|TRBV6-5
CASSSGSEQYF
TGTGCCAGCAGTTCAGGGTCAGAGCAGTACTTC
>-|-|TRBJ1-1|TRBV2
CASRGDGGKSEAFF
TGTGCCAGCAGAGGAGACGGAGGTAAATCTGAAGCTTTCTTT
>-|-|TRBJ1-6|TRBV11-3
CASSLDGQTNSPLHF
TGTGCCAGCAGCTTAGACGGACAGACGAATTCACCCCTCCACTTT
>once|TRBD1|TRBJ1-1|TRBV19
CASSPRGAANEWTEAFF
TGTGCCAGTAGTCCCAGGGGGGCGGCGAACGAATGGACTGAAGCTTTCTTT
>-|TRBD1|TRBJ1-2|TRBV27
CASSWGQGGGYTF
TGTGCCAGCTCTTGGGGACAGGGCGGGGGCTACACCTTC
>-|-|TRBJ1-2|TRBV6-6
CASSPGDPYGYTF
TGTGCCAGCAGCCCGGGGGATCCCTATGGCTACACCTTC
>-|-|TRBJ2-5|TRBV5-1
CASSFFGPDRQETQYF
TGCGCCAGCAGCTTTTTTGGCCCGGACAGACAAGAGACCCAGTACTTC
>few|TRBD1|TRBJ2-5|TRBV23-1
CASTRQGPETQYF
TGCGCCAGCACCAGACAGGGACCAGAGACCCAGTACTTC
>-|-|TRBJ2-7|TRBV18
CASSPVLTSSYEQYF
TGTGCCAGCTCACCAGTCTTGACTAGTTCGTACGAGCAGTACTTC
>-|-|TRBJ2-3|TRBV6-1
CASSDAGLVRTDTQYF
TGTGCCAGCAGTGACGCGGGACTGGTCAGGACAGATACGCAGTATTTT
>-|TRBD2|TRBJ2-3|TRBV13
CASSTGTSGRDTQYF
TGTGCCAGTTCGACCGGGACTAGCGGACGAGATACGCAGTATTTT